In this sample, the clone carrying this T cell receptor (beta chain) turned up a few times. Its cognate antigen is unknown. RNA transcripts gave rise to amplified TCR beta CDR3 regions. RT-PCR in the first round (using the HTBI primer set) targeted the TCR CDR3. TCRdb ran MiXCR on the multiplex PCR reads and lists one entry per CDR3 protein. The sample lists about 340,000 distinct CDR3 sequences, under 25% occurring once. This CDR3 is 15 amino acids long. The V and J ends lost 5 bases and 7 bases respectively, with 15 bases between them. Germline V gene data show CDR1 as SNHLY and CDR2 as FYNNEI. This sample stems from a study of T cells in Graves' hyperthyroidism and ophthalmopathy. General observations from the study: It was a median 6.5 months before onset that the model predicted ophthalmopathy.

Disease duration under 2 months; hyperthyroidism patients were aged 18 to 65. This TCR was sampled from a woman aged 45-65 years with Graves' hyperthyroidism. The sample comprised blood. V usage is TRBV2 and J usage is TRBJ1-6; D is perhaps TRBD1 (5 bases). The CDR3 DNA follows: TGTGCCAGCAGTCTCTCTCGGGACTACAATTCACCCCTCCACTTT. It codes for CASSLSRDYNSPLHF.